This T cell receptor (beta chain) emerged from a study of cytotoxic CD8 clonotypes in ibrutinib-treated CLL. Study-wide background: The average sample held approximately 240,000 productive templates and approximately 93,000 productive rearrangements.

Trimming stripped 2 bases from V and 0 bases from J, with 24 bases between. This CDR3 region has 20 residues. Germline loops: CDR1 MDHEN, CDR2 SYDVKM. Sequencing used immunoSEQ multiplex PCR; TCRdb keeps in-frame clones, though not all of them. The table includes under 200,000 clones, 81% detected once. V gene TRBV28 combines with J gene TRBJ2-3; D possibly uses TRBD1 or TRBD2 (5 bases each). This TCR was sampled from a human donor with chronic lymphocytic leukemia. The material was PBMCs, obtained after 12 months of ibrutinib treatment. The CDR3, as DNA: TGTGCCAGCAGTTTAGTCCAAGGGGACGGTGGCTGGGGTAGCACAGATACGCAGTATTTT. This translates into CASSLVQGDGGWGSTDTQYF.